This T cell receptor beta chain was identified in a study of CD8+CD57+ T cells in acquired aplastic anemia. About the study: Each DNA sample taken from sorted CD4+ and CD8+ cells came to approximately 3.3 ug on average.

Genomic DNA served as template for TCR beta VDJ and CDR3 profiling. TCRdb called the reads again in MiXCR, with one record for every CDR3 protein. The sample consists of around 190,000 distinct CDR3 sequences, around 50% of them appearing once. Notes on this clonotype: No antigen is known for it.

Study observations and caveats: In common between the patients and the controls were approximately 30 CD8+ CDR3 sequences.

Patients chosen for sequencing had CD8+CD57+ cells that had expanded, as shown by flow cytometry. All patients were therapy-naive when blood was sampled. Material: sorted CD4+, CD8+, or CD8+CD57+ T cells (not recorded which) from PBMCs. This clonotype was sampled from a human donor with aplastic anemia.

For the CDR3, the DNA is TGTGCCAGCAGCTTAGTTGCAGGCCGGGGGTGCGAGCAGTACTTC. Translation: CASSLVAGRGCEQYF. The V and J genes are TRBV7-8 and TRBJ2-7; possible D gene TRBD2, 6 bases. Trimming pared 1 base from V and 6 bases from J, leaving 16 bases between. Germline V lookup: CDR1 SGHVS, CDR2 FQNEAQ. The CDR3 loop spans 15 amino acids.